A single sample is the source of the 23 T cell receptor beta chains below, sequenced in a study of graft-versus-host responses after intestinal transplantation. Method: immunoSEQ multiplex PCR; TCRdb's copy keeps in-frame clones and lacks some. The table records 75,000 to 100,000 clones, 91% of them present only once. These receptors are not linked to any known antigen. The source was unstimulated CD4+ T cells sorted from spleen or lymph node cells, collected before transplant. Receptors were obtained from a human donor who was the organ donor for an intestinal transplant.

CDR3 region: CASSQEESRGTQYF. In DNA, the CDR3 is TGCGCCAGCAGCCAAGAAGAAAGTCGGGGGACCCAGTACTTC. The gene calls are TRBV4-1 and TRBJ2-5, with D possibly matching TRBD2 (5 bases). Germline V gives CDR1 MGHRA, CDR2 YSYEKL. V lost 0 bases to trimming and J lost 7 bases, with 12 bases between them. The CDR3 length is 14 residues.

The chain employs TRBV2 and TRBJ1-1; the match to TRBD1 covers 7 bases. The CDR3 extends over 13 amino acids. Germline values: CDR1 SNHLY, CDR2 FYNNEI. Trimming cost V 6 bases and J 4 bases; bases outside gene matches: 5. The CDR3 bases are TGTGCCAGCAGCGAAAACAGGGGCACTGAAGCTTTCTTT. The encoded protein is CASSENRGTEAFF.

In DNA, the CDR3 is TGCGCCAGCAGCCAAGGCAGGGGGCTAATCCAAGAGACCCAGTACTTC. As protein: CASSQGRGLIQETQYF. The V and J genes are TRBV4-1 and TRBJ2-5, with 8 bases that match TRBD1. The V gene end was trimmed by 1 base and the J gene end by 1 base; junction bases not matched to a gene: 5. Germline V gene data show CDR1 as MGHRA and CDR2 as YSYEKL. This CDR3 has 16 amino acids.

This chain uses TRBV6-6 with TRBJ2-7, with 8 positions matching TRBD2. Germline V gene lookup returns CDR1 MNHNY and CDR2 SVGAGI (reference sequence). V shed 2 bases and J 3 bases; nucleotides not matched to a gene: 3. The CDR3 contains 14 residues. The CDR3, as DNA: TGTGCCAGCAGTTACCCGGGGGGGCTCTACGAGCAGTACTTC. It is translated as CASSYPGGLYEQYF.

This sequence joins TRBV7-3 and TRBJ2-5; TRBD2 agrees at 14 bases. The CDR3 is made up of 16 amino acids. V shed 5 bases, J shed 1 base, and the junction held 3 bases outside the gene matches. Germline V gene sequence: CDR1 SGHTA, CDR2 FQGTGA. The CDR3 DNA sequence: TGTGCCAGCAGCCGAGGGACTAGCGGGGGCCAAGAGACCCAGTACTTC. Translating gives CASSRGTSGGQETQYF.

This chain joins TRBV29-1 and TRBJ2-3; 9 bases agree with TRBD2. The CDR3 is 18 amino acids. Germline trimming cut 0 bases from V and 0 bases from J; bases unmatched to any gene: 10. Looked up from germline, CDR1 is SQVTM and CDR2 is ANQGSEA. CDR3 nucleotide sequence: TGCAGCGTTGAAGATGAGGGGGTAGCGGGGGCTAGCACAGATACGCAGTATTTT. It translates to CSVEDEGVAGASTDTQYF.

The rearrangement uses TRBV28 and TRBJ2-7, with D possibly matching TRBD1 (5 bases). Germline lookup yields CDR1 MDHEN and CDR2 SYDVKM. The V gene lost 2 bases and the J gene lost 2 bases, with 7 bases spanning the gap. There are 13 residues in the CDR3. The chain's CDR3 is CASSLNRPYEQYF. The DNA for the CDR3 is TGTGCCAGCAGTTTAAACAGGCCCTACGAGCAGTACTTC.

There are a few counts of this clone. The rearrangement links TRBV30 to TRBJ2-2; tentatively, D is TRBD1 (6 bases). Trimming took off 2 bases at V and 6 bases at J, with 13 bases between the two ends. CDR3 length: 14 amino acids. The germline gives CDR1 GTSNPN, CDR2 SVGIG (reference sequence). The CDR3 region has the DNA TGTGCCTGGAGTTATTATACAGGGTCCGGGGAGCTGTTTTTT. Translation gives CAWSYYTGSGELFF.

There are a few counts of this clone. The V and J genes are TRBV10-3 and TRBJ1-5; 9 bases are a match to TRBD1. The CDR3 spans 14 residues. The germline gives CDR1 ENHRY, CDR2 SYGVKD. The V segment lost 4 bases and the J segment 7 bases; nucleotides outside the gene matches: 5. CDR3 residues: CAISARQGGQPQHF. In nucleotides, the CDR3 is TGTGCCATCAGTGCACGACAGGGGGGACAGCCCCAGCATTTT.

The chain employs TRBV5-4 and TRBJ2-1, with D possibly matching TRBD2 (5 bases). CDR3 length: 14 amino acids. Germline lookup yields CDR1 SGHNT and CDR2 YYREEE (reference sequence). The ends were cut back, 2 bases at V and 9 bases at J, with 15 bases in the middle. DNA for the CDR3: TGTGCCAGCAGCTTTGGATCGGCCCGGGGTGAGCAGTTCTTC. Its protein product is CASSFGSARGEQFF. Full variable domain (outside the CDR3, taken from reference TRBV5-4 and TRBJ2-1): ETGVTQSPTHLIKTRGQQVTLRCSSQSGHNTVSWYQQALGQGPQFIFQYYREEENGRGNFPPRFSGLQFPNYSSELNVNALELDDSALYLCASSFGSARGEQFFGPGTRLTVL.

V gene TRBV5-1 combines with J gene TRBJ1-2; D might be TRBD1 (5 bases). There are 17 residues in the CDR3. V was shortened by 5 bases and J by 2 bases, with 22 bases between the two germline ends. Per the germline V gene, CDR1 is SGHRS and CDR2 is YFSETQ. CDR3 region: CASRQTGGDGGNYGYTF. CDR3 DNA sequence: TGCGCCAGCAGACAAACGGGAGGGGATGGGGGAAACTATGGCTACACCTTC. The variable domain in full, completed from reference TRBV5-1 and TRBJ1-2, reads KAGVTQTPRYLIKTRGQQVTLSCSPISGHRSVSWYQQTPGQGLQFLFEYFSETQRNKGNFPGRFSGRQFSNSRSEMNVSTLELGDSALYLCASRQTGGDGGNYGYTFGSGTRLTVV.

The chain uses TRBV7-3 and TRBJ2-5; D might be TRBD2 (5 bases). This CDR3 region has 14 residues. Germline V lookup: CDR1 SGHTA, CDR2 FQGTGA. Deletions cut 6 bases from V and 5 bases from J, with 16 bases between. The CDR3 sequence is CASSLAGLGETQYF. The CDR3 nucleotides are TGTGCCAGCAGTCTTGCCGGACTGGGGGAGACCCAGTACTTC.

The CDR3 reads CAWTSSYNSPLHF. CDR3 coding DNA: TGTGCCTGGACCAGCTCCTATAATTCACCCCTCCACTTT. The chain combines TRBV30 with TRBJ1-6; D uncertain. This CDR3 spans 13 amino acids. Deletions cut 4 bases from V and 0 bases from J, with 4 bases between. Per germline, CDR1 GTSNPN and CDR2 SVGIG (reference sequence).

The chain uses TRBV2 and TRBJ2-7; TRBD2 matches at 7 bases. The CDR3 loop spans 12 amino acids. Germline lookup yields CDR1 SNHLY and CDR2 FYNNEI. V shed 8 bases and J 2 bases; nucleotides not matched to a gene: 3. The CDR3 sequence is CASERGPYEQYF. The CDR3 nucleotides are TGTGCCAGCGAGCGGGGTCCCTACGAGCAGTACTTC.

The chain uses TRBV5-6 and TRBJ2-3, with TRBD2 identical over 8 bases. From germline, CDR1 is SGHDT and CDR2 YYEEEE. J gave up 5 bases and V 4 bases, and 12 bases lay outside the gene matches. The CDR3 covers 16 residues. CDR3: CASSATGLDFGDTQYF. In DNA form, the CDR3 reads TGTGCCAGCAGCGCCACGGGACTAGATTTCGGAGATACGCAGTATTTT.

This clone was seen once. The chain combines TRBV7-8 with TRBJ1-6; 8 bases map to TRBD1. CDR1 is SGHVS, CDR2 FQNEAQ, per germline. Unmatched junction bases numbered 10, after V lost 5 bases and J lost 7 bases. The CDR3 sequence is 16 residues long. CDR3 loop: CASSAYRGSENSPLHF. Here the CDR3 DNA reads TGTGCCAGCAGCGCTTACAGGGGGTCAGAAAATTCACCCCTCCACTTT. The full variable domain, in which reference TRBV7-8 and TRBJ1-6 provide the parts outside the CDR3, is GAGVSQSPRYKVAKRGQDVALRCDPISGHVSLFWYQQALGQGPEFLTYFQNEAQLDKSGLPSDRFFAERPEGSVSTLKIQRTQQEDSAVYLCASSAYRGSENSPLHFGNGTRLTVT.

This chain connects TRBV18 to TRBJ2-5; TRBD1 matches at 9 bases. J was trimmed by 4 bases and V by 5 bases; bases with no gene match: 14. The germline CDR1 and CDR2 sequences are KGHSH and LQKENI. The length of the CDR3 is 17 residues. CDR3 amino acids: CASSNLKTGGGGETQYF. CDR3 DNA sequence: TGTGCCAGCTCAAACCTTAAAACAGGGGGCGGAGGAGAGACCCAGTACTTC.

The chain uses TRBV7-9 and TRBJ2-5; the D gene is possibly TRBD1 (6 bases). The germline gives CDR1 SEHNR, CDR2 FQNEAQ (reference sequence). CDR3 length equals 14 residues. The V end lost 4 bases, the J end lost 3 bases, and 12 bases lay between the germline ends. The CDR3 bases are TGTGCCAGCAGCTGGACAGACTTAAAAGAGACCCAGTACTTC. Protein product: CASSWTDLKETQYF.

The genes are TRBV28 and TRBJ2-5; 8 positions match TRBD2. Germline lookup yields CDR1 MDHEN and CDR2 SYDVKM. V was pared by 1 base and J by 2 bases, with 12 bases of the junction left unmatched. The CDR3 has 18 residues. CDR3: CASSLSTLAGQLQETQYF. The CDR3 nucleotides are TGTGCCAGCAGTTTATCCACCCTAGCGGGCCAGCTACAAGAGACCCAGTACTTC.

The chain is built from TRBV19 and TRBJ1-5; 9 bases are a match to TRBD1. Germline trimming cut 6 bases from V and 0 bases from J; bases unmatched to any gene: 9. The CDR3 is 17 residues long. CDR1 and CDR2 (germline): LNHDA, SQIVND (reference sequence). The CDR3 region is CASSTGTGYYSNQPQHF. CDR3 sequence (DNA): TGTGCCAGTAGCACCGGGACAGGGTACTATAGCAATCAGCCCCAGCATTTT.

In regard to this clone: The junction does not match germline at one end; this may be a read error. This rearrangement joins TRBV7-2 to TRBJ1-2; no firm D call. Germline V gene data show CDR1 as SGHTA and CDR2 as FQGNSA. The CDR3 is made up of 14 amino acids. The CDR3 loop reads CASSLGLANCGYTF. DNA for the CDR3: TGTGCCAGCAGCTTAGGTTTAGCTAACTGTGGCTACACCTTC.

This rearrangement joins TRBV27 to TRBJ1-5, with 9 bases identical to TRBD1. This CDR3 is built from 14 residues. V shed 7 bases, J shed 5 bases, and the junction held 6 bases outside the gene matches. Germline lookup yields CDR1 MNHEY and CDR2 SMNVEV (reference sequence). The CDR3 reads CASKIDRGDQPQHF. The CDR3 bases are TGTGCCAGCAAGATAGACAGGGGGGATCAGCCCCAGCATTTT.

The CDR3 nucleotides read TGTGCCAGCAGTGGAACGGGGGGATTCTCCACCGGGGAGCTGTTTTTT. Translation: CASSGTGGFSTGELFF. V gene TRBV2 combines with J gene TRBJ2-2, with 7 bases aligning to TRBD2. J gave up 4 bases and V 4 bases, and 9 bases lay outside the gene matches. This CDR3 is 16 amino acids long. Germline V gives CDR1 SNHLY, CDR2 FYNNEI.